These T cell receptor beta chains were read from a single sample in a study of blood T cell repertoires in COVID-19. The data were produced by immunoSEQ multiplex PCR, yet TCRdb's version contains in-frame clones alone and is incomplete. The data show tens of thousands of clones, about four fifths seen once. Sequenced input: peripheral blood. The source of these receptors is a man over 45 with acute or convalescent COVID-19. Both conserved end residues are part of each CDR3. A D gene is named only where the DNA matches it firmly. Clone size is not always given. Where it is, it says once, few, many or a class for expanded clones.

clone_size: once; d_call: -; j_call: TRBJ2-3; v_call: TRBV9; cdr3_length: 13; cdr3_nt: TGTGCCAGCAGCGTAGGAGGCGGGGATACGCAGTATTTT; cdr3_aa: CASSVGGGDTQYF
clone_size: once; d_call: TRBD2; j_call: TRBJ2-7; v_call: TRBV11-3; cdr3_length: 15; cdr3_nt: TGTGCCAGCAGCTTAGACGGACTAGCCGGTCGCGAGCAGTACTTC; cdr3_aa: CASSLDGLAGREQYF
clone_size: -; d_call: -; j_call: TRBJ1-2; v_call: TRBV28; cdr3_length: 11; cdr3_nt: TGTGCCAGCAGTTCAAACTATGGCTACACCTTC; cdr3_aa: CASSSNYGYTF
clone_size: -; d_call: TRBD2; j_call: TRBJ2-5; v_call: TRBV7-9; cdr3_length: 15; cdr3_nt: TGTGCCAGCAGCCCTGGACTAGCGGGGGAAGAGACCCAGTACTTC; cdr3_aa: CASSPGLAGEETQYF
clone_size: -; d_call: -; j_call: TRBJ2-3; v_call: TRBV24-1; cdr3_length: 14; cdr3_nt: TGTGCCACCAGTGATTACTTTTCCACAGATACGCAGTATTTT; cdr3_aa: CATSDYFSTDTQYF
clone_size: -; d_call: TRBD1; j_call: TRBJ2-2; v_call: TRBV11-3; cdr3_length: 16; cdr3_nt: TGTGCCAGCAGCTTAGATCAAGGACAGGGTACCGGGGAGCTGTTTTTT; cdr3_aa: CASSLDQGQGTGELFF
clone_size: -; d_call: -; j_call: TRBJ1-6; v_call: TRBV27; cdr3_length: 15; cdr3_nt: TGTGCCAGCAGTCCGGGGGTCGCGGGAAATTCACCCCTCCACTTT; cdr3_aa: CASSPGVAGNSPLHF
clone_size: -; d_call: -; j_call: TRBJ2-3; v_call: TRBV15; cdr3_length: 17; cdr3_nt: TGTGCCACCAGCAGGGAAACCCCGGGACATCGGACAGATACGCAGTATTTT; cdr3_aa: CATSRETPGHRTDTQYF
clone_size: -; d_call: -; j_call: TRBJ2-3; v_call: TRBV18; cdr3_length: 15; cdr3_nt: TGTGCCAGCTCACCCCCCCCGGGGAGCACAGATACGCAGTATTTT; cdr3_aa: CASSPPPGSTDTQYF
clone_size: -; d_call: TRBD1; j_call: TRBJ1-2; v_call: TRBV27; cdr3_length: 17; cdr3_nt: TGTGCCAGCAGTCAGGGGACAGGGTCTCTCTTGGACTATGGCTACACCTTC; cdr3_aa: CASSQGTGSLLDYGYTF
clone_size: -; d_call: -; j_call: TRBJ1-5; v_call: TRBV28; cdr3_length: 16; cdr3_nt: TGTGCCAGCAGTTTCCGGGGGGGTAGTAGCAATCAGCCCCAGCATTTT; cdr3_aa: CASSFRGGSSNQPQHF
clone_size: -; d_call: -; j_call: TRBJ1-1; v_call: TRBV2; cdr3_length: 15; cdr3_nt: TGTGCCAGCAGTGAAGCGGGCCGCTTGAACACTGAAGCTTTCTTT; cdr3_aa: CASSEAGRLNTEAFF
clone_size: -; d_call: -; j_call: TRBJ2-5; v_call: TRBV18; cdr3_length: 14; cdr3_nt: TGTGCCAGCTCACCACCCGGGACAAAAGAGACCCAGTACTTC; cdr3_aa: CASSPPGTKETQYF
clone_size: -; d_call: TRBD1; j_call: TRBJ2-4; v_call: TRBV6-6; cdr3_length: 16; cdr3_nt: TGTGCCAGCAGGGCCGGGACAGGGACCTTCAAAAACATTCAGTACTTC; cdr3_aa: CASRAGTGTFKNIQYF
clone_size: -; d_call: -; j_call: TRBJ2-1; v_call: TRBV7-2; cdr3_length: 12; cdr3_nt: TGTGCCAGCTCAGGTGGGACACGGATTCAGTTCTTC; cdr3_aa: CASSGGTRIQFF
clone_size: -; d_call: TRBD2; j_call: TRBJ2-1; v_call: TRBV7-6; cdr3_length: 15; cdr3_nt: TGTGCCAGCAGCTTAGAGGCGGGAGGCTACAATGAGCAGTTCTTC; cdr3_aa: CASSLEAGGYNEQFF
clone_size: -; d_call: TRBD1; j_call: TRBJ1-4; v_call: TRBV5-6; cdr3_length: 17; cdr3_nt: TGTGCCAGCAGCCGGGACTCACAGGGGGCCAATAATGAAAAACTGTTTTTT; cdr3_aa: CASSRDSQGANNEKLFF
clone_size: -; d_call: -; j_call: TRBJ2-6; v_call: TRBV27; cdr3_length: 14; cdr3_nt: TGTGCCAGCAGAAAGAGCTCTGGGGCCAACGTCCTGACTTTC; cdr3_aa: CASRKSSGANVLTF
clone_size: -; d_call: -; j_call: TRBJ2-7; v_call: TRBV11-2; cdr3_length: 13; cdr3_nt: TGTGCCAGCAGCCTTGGGACAACCTACGAGCAGTACTTC; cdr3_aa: CASSLGTTYEQYF
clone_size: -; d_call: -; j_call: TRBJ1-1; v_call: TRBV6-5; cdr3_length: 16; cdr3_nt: TGTGCCAGCAGTTACAGCCGGAGCAGGGTGAACACTGAAGCTTTCTTT; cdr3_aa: CASSYSRSRVNTEAFF
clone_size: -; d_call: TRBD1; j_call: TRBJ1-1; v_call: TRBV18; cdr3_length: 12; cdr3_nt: TGTGCCAGCTCACCTGGGACAGGGCCGGCTTTCTTT; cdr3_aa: CASSPGTGPAFF
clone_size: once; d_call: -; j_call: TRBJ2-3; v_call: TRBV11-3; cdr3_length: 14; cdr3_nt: TGTGCCAGCAGCCAAGGGCGGGCGGGAGATACGCAGTATTTT; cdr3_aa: CASSQGRAGDTQYF
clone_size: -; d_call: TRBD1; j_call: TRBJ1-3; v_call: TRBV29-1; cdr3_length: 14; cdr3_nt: TGCAGCGTTGGCTTTCGACAGGGAAGAAACACCATATATTTT; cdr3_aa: CSVGFRQGRNTIYF
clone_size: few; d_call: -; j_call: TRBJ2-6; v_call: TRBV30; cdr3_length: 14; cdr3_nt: TGTGCCTGGAGGCGAGTACCGGGGGCCAACGTCCTGACTTTC; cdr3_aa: CAWRRVPGANVLTF
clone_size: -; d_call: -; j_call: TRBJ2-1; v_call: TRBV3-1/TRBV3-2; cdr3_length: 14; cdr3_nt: TGTGCCAGCAGCCTTACGGAGCGTAACAATGAGCAGTTCTTC; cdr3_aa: CASSLTERNNEQFF
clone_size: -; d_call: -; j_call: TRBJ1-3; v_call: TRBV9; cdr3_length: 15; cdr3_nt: TGTGCCAGCAGCGTAGCGGAGAGCTCTGGAAACACCATATATTTT; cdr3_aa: CASSVAESSGNTIYF
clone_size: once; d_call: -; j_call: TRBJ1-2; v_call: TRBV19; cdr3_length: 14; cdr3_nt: TGTGCCAGTAGTGTTAAAGCTTCATACTATGGCTACACCTTC; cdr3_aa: CASSVKASYYGYTF
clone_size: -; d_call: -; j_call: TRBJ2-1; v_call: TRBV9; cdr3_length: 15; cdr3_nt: TGTGCCAGCAGGTCCGGGGAAAGCTCCTACAATGAGCAGTTCTTC; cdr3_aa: CASRSGESSYNEQFF
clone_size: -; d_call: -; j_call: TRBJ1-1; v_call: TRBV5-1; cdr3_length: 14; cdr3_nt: TGCGCCAGCAGCTTAACAGGGATGAACACTGAAGCTTTCTTT; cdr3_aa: CASSLTGMNTEAFF
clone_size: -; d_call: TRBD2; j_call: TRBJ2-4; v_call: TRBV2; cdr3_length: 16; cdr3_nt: TGTGCCAGCAGGAGAGGGACTAGCAGAGCCAAAAACATTCAGTACTTC; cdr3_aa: CASRRGTSRAKNIQYF
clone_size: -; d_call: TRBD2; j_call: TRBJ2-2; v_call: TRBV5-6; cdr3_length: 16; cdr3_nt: TGTGCCAGCAGCCTACCTAGCGGGAGGAACACCGGGGAGCTGTTTTTT; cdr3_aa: CASSLPSGRNTGELFF